This paragraph reports one T cell receptor (beta chain). Clones were sequenced by immunoSEQ multiplex PCR, and TCRdb holds only the in-frame ones, with some missing. Here the sample spans 25,000 to 40,000 clones, approximately 86% being singletons. These data come from a study of T cell changes during pregnancy in multiple sclerosis. CDR1 and CDR2 from the germline V gene are SNHLY and FYNNEI. Trimming cost V 1 base and J 5 bases, with 18 bases left between them. The CDR3 loop spans 17 amino acids. The sequence came from a female donor with multiple sclerosis, enrolled in a pregnancy study. The sample was CD8+ T cells from peripheral blood mononuclear cells, taken before pregnancy. The J gene is TRBJ2-1, the V gene TRBV2; D may be TRBD2 (6 bases). CDR3 sequence: CASSEGSVLGLDNEQFF. CDR3 in DNA: TGTGCCAGCAGTGAAGGGTCCGTATTGGGACTTGACAATGAGCAGTTCTTC.